The rows below give T cell receptor beta chains drawn from one sample of a study of blood T cell repertoires in COVID-19. Data came from immunoSEQ multiplex PCR; TCRdb stores just in-frame clones and leaves some out. The table records a few hundred thousand clones, 70% to 90% of them present only once. Source material: peripheral blood. The receptor source for this set is a man between 18 and 29 years old who had recovered from COVID-19. CDR3s include the opening cysteine and the closing phenylalanine or tryptophan. D genes are given only for firm matches. Clone size is not always given. Where it is, it says once, few, many or a class for expanded clones.

TRBD2	TRBV7-9	TRBJ2-1	.	CASASVREGFYNEQFF	TGTGCCAGCGCCTCAGTACGGGAGGGTTTCTACAATGAGCAGTTCTTC
TRBD1	TRBV10-3	TRBJ2-7	.	CAISDWNRDRGTYEQYF	TGTGCCATCAGTGATTGGAACCGGGACAGGGGCACCTACGAGCAGTACTTC
.	TRBV3-1/TRBV3-2	TRBJ1-1	.	CASGTGMNTEAFF	TGTGCCAGCGGAACAGGGATGAACACTGAAGCTTTCTTT
.	TRBV28	TRBJ2-7	.	CASSHPSGALNWNEQYF	TGTGCCAGCAGTCACCCTTCAGGGGCCCTAAACTGGAACGAGCAGTACTTC
TRBD1	TRBV6-1	TRBJ1-5	.	CASSEAGTANSNQPQHF	TGTGCCAGCAGTGAAGCGGGGACAGCGAATAGCAATCAGCCCCAGCATTTT
.	TRBV7-2	TRBJ2-3	.	CASSPGVASTDTQYF	TGTGCCAGCAGCCCCGGGGTAGCTAGCACAGATACGCAGTATTTT
.	TRBV30	TRBJ2-7	once	CAWSTGYEQYF	TGTGCCTGGAGTACAGGGTACGAGCAGTACTTC
.	TRBV6-5	TRBJ2-5	.	CASSYRGQETQYF	TGTGCCAGCAGTTACAGGGGCCAAGAGACCCAGTACTTC
TRBD1	TRBV18	TRBJ2-7	.	CASSPPSDRGFYEQYF	TGTGCCAGCTCACCACCTTCTGACAGGGGCTTCTACGAGCAGTACTTC
TRBD1	TRBV6-5	TRBJ2-3	.	CASRRTGADTQYF	TGTGCCAGCAGGCGTACAGGGGCAGATACGCAGTATTTT
TRBD1	TRBV7-8	TRBJ1-4	once	CASSASGTGREKLFF	TGTGCCAGCAGCGCGTCCGGGACAGGGCGTGAAAAACTGTTTTTT
.	TRBV6-5	TRBJ1-2	.	CASRPGRTTNYGYTF	TGTGCCAGCAGGCCGGGGAGGACGACGAACTATGGCTACACCTTC
TRBD1	TRBV5-1	TRBJ2-5	.	CASSLAGTGGFQETQYF	TGCGCCAGCAGCTTGGCGGGGACAGGGGGCTTTCAAGAGACCCAGTACTTC
TRBD2	TRBV25-1	TRBJ2-1	.	CASSDLGLALTDNEQFF	TGTGCCAGCAGTGATTTAGGACTAGCGTTAACGGACAATGAGCAGTTCTTC
.	TRBV5-1	TRBJ1-1	.	CASSPGLNTEAFF	TGCGCCAGCAGTCCAGGGTTGAACACTGAAGCTTTCTTT
.	TRBV27	TRBJ2-7	.	CASTNGGNEQYF	TGTGCCAGCACAAATGGGGGCAACGAGCAGTACTTC
TRBD1	TRBV12-5	TRBJ2-3	.	CASETGESTDTQYF	TGTGCTAGTGAGACAGGGGAAAGCACAGATACGCAGTATTTT
.	TRBV6-1	TRBJ1-3	few	CASSELRSGNTIYF	TGTGCCAGCAGTGAATTGAGGTCTGGAAACACCATATATTTT
.	TRBV25-1	TRBJ1-2	.	CASSETFYGYTF	TGTGCCAGCAGTGAGACTTTCTATGGCTACACCTTC
.	TRBV7-9	TRBJ1-2	.	CASSLAAGTPNYGYTF	TGTGCCAGCAGCTTAGCGGCGGGGACGCCTAACTATGGCTACACCTTC
TRBD1	TRBV6-5	TRBJ1-1	once	CASSQGENTEAFF	TGTGCCAGCAGTCAGGGGGAGAACACTGAAGCTTTCTTT
TRBD1	TRBV29-1	TRBJ1-4	.	CSVNDQDREDEKLFF	TGCAGCGTTAATGACCAGGACAGGGAAGATGAAAAACTGTTTTTT
TRBD2	TRBV4-1	TRBJ2-5	.	CASSQGGLAGGAQYF	TGCGCCAGCAGCCAAGGAGGCCTAGCGGGAGGGGCCCAGTACTTC
.	TRBV6-6	TRBJ2-3	.	CASSLLTDTQYF	TGTGCCAGCAGTCTCCTTACAGATACGCAGTATTTT
TRBD1	TRBV19	TRBJ1-2	.	CASTFPPGQGFYGYTF	TGTGCCAGTACCTTCCCTCCGGGACAGGGATTCTATGGCTACACCTTC
TRBD2	TRBV13	TRBJ2-1	.	CASSPETSGSLSYNEQFF	TGTGCCAGCAGCCCGGAGACTAGCGGGAGTCTGTCCTACAATGAGCAGTTCTTC
TRBD1	TRBV27	TRBJ2-2	.	CASKPRQGLTGELFF	TGTGCCAGCAAGCCCCGACAGGGGTTGACCGGGGAGCTGTTTTTT
.	TRBV4-2	TRBJ2-7	once	CASSQDTRTGTYEQYF	TGTGCCAGCAGCCAAGATACGAGGACTGGGACCTACGAGCAGTACTTC
TRBD1	TRBV5-1	TRBJ1-2	.	CASSPRGDRAVGYGYTF	TGCGCCAGCAGCCCCCGAGGGGACAGGGCGGTGGGCTATGGCTACACCTTC
TRBD2	TRBV3-1/TRBV3-2	TRBJ2-1	.	CASSLLGGLAGANEQFF	TGTGCCAGCAGCCTGCTAGGCGGCCTAGCGGGAGCTAATGAGCAGTTCTTC
.	TRBV12-3/TRBV12-4	TRBJ2-2	.	CASSPVNTGELFF	TGTGCCAGCAGTCCAGTAAACACCGGGGAGCTGTTTTTT
.	TRBV7-2	TRBJ1-1	.	CASSFRGGDTEAFF	TGTGCCAGCAGCTTCAGGGGAGGGGACACTGAAGCTTTCTTT
TRBD1	TRBV2	TRBJ1-4	once	CASTDRGEKLFF	TGTGCCAGCACCGACAGGGGTGAAAAACTGTTTTTT
TRBD2	TRBV4-1	TRBJ2-3	.	CASSQGDVAGGISDTQYF	TGCGCCAGCAGCCAAGGAGACGTTGCGGGGGGGATATCTGATACGCAGTATTTT
.	TRBV5-1	TRBJ1-6	.	CASSFQGSYNSPLHF	TGCGCCAGCAGCTTCCAGGGGTCCTATAATTCACCCCTCCACTTT
.	TRBV13	TRBJ1-1	once	CASSLRGTEAFF	TGTGCCAGCAGCTTAAGGGGCACTGAAGCTTTCTTT
.	TRBV12-3/TRBV12-4	TRBJ1-1	.	CASSAYRETEAFF	TGTGCCAGCAGTGCCTACAGGGAAACTGAAGCTTTCTTT
.	TRBV7-8	TRBJ1-6	.	CASSLSSGAPLHF	TGTGCCAGCAGCTTAAGTTCAGGGGCACCCCTCCACTTT
.	TRBV9	TRBJ1-2	.	CASSVGTDPNYGYTF	TGTGCCAGCAGCGTAGGGACAGATCCTAACTATGGCTACACCTTC
.	TRBV18	TRBJ2-6	.	CASSPIHLAGANVLTF	TGTGCCAGCTCACCGATCCACTTAGCTGGGGCCAACGTCCTGACTTTC
.	TRBV30	TRBJ1-1	once	CAWSVPGSEAFF	TGTGCCTGGAGTGTGCCCGGGTCTGAAGCTTTCTTT
.	TRBV9	TRBJ1-2	once	CASTPGSQIINNNYGYTF	TGTGCCAGCACGCCGGGTTCCCAAATCATAAACAATAACTATGGCTACACCTTC
.	TRBV29-1	TRBJ1-4	.	CSVAPGENEKLFF	TGCAGCGTCGCTCCGGGGGAAAATGAAAAACTGTTTTTT
.	TRBV18	TRBJ1-2	once	CASSPSRSSIGDGYTF	TGTGCCAGCTCACCAAGTCGGAGTTCGATAGGGGATGGCTACACCTTC
TRBD2	TRBV7-2	TRBJ2-7	.	CASSLVPGGYEQYF	TGTGCCAGCAGCTTAGTTCCGGGGGGCTACGAGCAGTACTTC
.	TRBV19	TRBJ1-6	.	CASSIGGTGRSLANSPLHF	TGTGCCAGTAGTATAGGAGGAACAGGGCGCTCTTTGGCGAATTCACCCCTCCACTTT
.	TRBV5-8	TRBJ2-7	few	CASSPGWGPEQYF	TGTGCCAGCAGCCCGGGGTGGGGGCCCGAGCAGTACTTC
.	TRBV10-1	TRBJ1-3	.	CASSTGSSGNTIYF	TGCGCCAGCAGTACCGGGAGCTCTGGAAACACCATATATTTT
.	TRBV5-1	TRBJ2-7	.	CASRAGSSYEQYF	TGCGCCAGCAGGGCGGGGAGCTCCTACGAGCAGTACTTC
TRBD2	TRBV7-9	TRBJ2-1	.	CARTSLAGGDNEQFF	TGTGCCCGGACCTCACTAGCGGGAGGCGACAATGAGCAGTTCTTC
.	TRBV12-3/TRBV12-4	TRBJ1-2	.	CASSPGGQGYTF	TGTGCCAGCAGCCCCGGGGGGCAAGGCTACACCTTC
.	TRBV27	TRBJ1-3	.	CASSGGIGNTIYF	TGTGCCAGCAGCGGGGGTATAGGAAACACCATATATTTT
TRBD2	TRBV4-2	TRBJ2-1	.	CASSQESTSDPEQFF	TGTGCCAGCAGCCAAGAATCCACTAGCGACCCTGAGCAGTTCTTC
TRBD1	TRBV24-1	TRBJ1-5	once	CATSEGGQGKNQPQHF	TGTGCCACCAGTGAGGGGGGACAGGGGAAAAATCAGCCCCAGCATTTT
TRBD1	TRBV5-5	TRBJ1-6	.	CASSLQGANNSPLHF	TGTGCCAGCAGCTTACAGGGGGCGAATAATTCACCCCTCCACTTT
.	TRBV6-5	TRBJ1-2	.	CASSPSGGRDYGYTF	TGTGCCAGCAGTCCCAGCGGGGGGCGCGACTATGGCTACACCTTC
TRBD1	TRBV6-5	TRBJ1-2	.	CATSETGTEQYGYTF	TGTGCCACCTCGGAAACCGGGACAGAACAATATGGCTACACCTTC